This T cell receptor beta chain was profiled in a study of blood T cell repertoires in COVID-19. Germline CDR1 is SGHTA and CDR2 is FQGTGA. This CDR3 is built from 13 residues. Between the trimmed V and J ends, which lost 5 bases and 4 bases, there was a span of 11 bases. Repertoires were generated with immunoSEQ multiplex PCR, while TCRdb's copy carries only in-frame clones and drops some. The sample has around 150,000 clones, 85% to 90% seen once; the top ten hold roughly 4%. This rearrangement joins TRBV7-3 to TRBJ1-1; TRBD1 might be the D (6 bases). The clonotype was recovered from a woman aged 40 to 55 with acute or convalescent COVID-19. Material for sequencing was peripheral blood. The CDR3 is CASSAQGLTEAFF. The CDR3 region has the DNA TGTGCCAGCAGCGCACAGGGTCTCACTGAAGCTTTCTTT.